This T cell receptor (beta chain) was profiled in a study of blood T cell repertoires in COVID-19. Study-level background: In each case, the material was cDNA or gDNA derived from T cells, B-cell-depleted T cells, or PBMCs.

Original processing notes: Amplified reference gene primers provided the basis for estimating nucleated cell counts. The method was immunoSEQ multiplex PCR; TCRdb's version includes in-frame clones alone and lacks a portion of them. From that table come the V and J calls and clone size; the DNA was used to work out D and trimming. Here the sample spans 56,000 or so clones, approximately 80% being singletons. V was clipped by 5 bases and J by 7 bases, with 11 bases between them. Germline V gives CDR1 MNHEY, CDR2 SMNVEV (reference sequence). The CDR3 has 12 residues. This clonotype was sampled from a woman of 80 years or more with acute or convalescent COVID-19. The chain links TRBV27 to TRBJ1-2, with D hard to call. Material: peripheral blood. In DNA form, the CDR3 reads TGTGCCAGCAGTCCGGTTGGTGGTGGCTACACCTTC. Encoded protein: CASSPVGGGYTF.